This T cell receptor (beta chain) was documented in a study of OX40 agonist ivuxolimab in advanced cancers. At the level of the study: Among those enrolled, mean age was about 63 years (range 23 to 79) and about 79% were male. Earlier treatment with anti-PD-1, anti-PD-L1 or anti-CTLA-4 was permitted, and less than 50% had received some.

TCRdb's copy holds only in-frame clones and misses some; the assay was immunoSEQ multiplex PCR. The sample has approximately 32,000 clones, about nine tenths seen once. The ends were cut back, 4 bases at V and 3 bases at J, with 15 bases in the middle. The CDR3 contains 15 residues. Germline lookup yields CDR1 SGHAT and CDR2 FQNNGV. This clone was recorded once. The input for sequencing was CD4+ or CD8+ T cells sorted from blood, taken in a trial of the OX40 agonist ivuxolimab. The chain combines TRBV11-2 with TRBJ1-1; D might be TRBD1 (6 bases). The sequence was obtained from an adult with an advanced solid tumor such as melanoma, head and neck, liver or kidney cancer. CDR3 nucleotide sequence: TGTGCCAGCAGCTCCTGGGGGGGGCGAGACACTGAAGCTTTCTTT. Protein sequence: CASSSWGGRDTEAFF.